The rows below give T cell receptor beta chains drawn from one sample of a study of blood T cells in healthy people across ages. Each CDR3 protein gets one entry after TCRdb re-called the 5' RACE reads with MiXCR. Altogether roughly 730,000 distinct CDR3 sequences are present, approximately 60% being singletons, with the ten largest covering 25% to 30%. The sequenced sample consisted of blood. All receptors derive from a man in his forties or fifties in good health. CDR3s include the opening cysteine and the closing phenylalanine or tryptophan. A D gene is named only where the DNA matches it firmly. Clone sizes are given selectively: once, few, many, or a class where the clone is expanded.

d_call,clone_size,v_call,j_call,cdr3_length,cdr3_nt,cdr3_aa
NA,few,TRBV29-1,TRBJ2-7,13,TGCAGCGTTGAAGGACGGGTTCAAGACGAGCAGTACTTC,CSVEGRVQDEQYF
TRBD2,NA,TRBV4-3,TRBJ2-1,15,TGCGCCAGCAGCCAAGGGACTAGCAGATACAATGAGCAGTTCTTC,CASSQGTSRYNEQFF
NA,few,TRBV29-1,TRBJ2-7,12,TGCAGCGTTCTGCAGAGTTCCTACGAGCAGTACTTC,CSVLQSSYEQYF
TRBD2,NA,TRBV12-3/TRBV12-4,TRBJ2-3,20,TGTGCCAGCAGTTCCCACCTTGGACTAGCGGGGGATGTGAAAACAGATACGCAGTATTTT,CASSSHLGLAGDVKTDTQYF
NA,NA,TRBV20-1,TRBJ1-1,13,TGCAGTGCCTCGGCCCCCGTAGACACTGAAGCTTTCTTT,CSASAPVDTEAFF
NA,NA,TRBV29-1,TRBJ2-1,15,TGCAGCGTCTCCAGCCAGGGATACGGACACAATGAGCAGTTCTTC,CSVSSQGYGHNEQFF
NA,NA,TRBV7-3,TRBJ2-3,14,TGTGCCAGCAGCTTAAGCGCTCTCACAGATACGCAGTATTTT,CASSLSALTDTQYF
NA,NA,TRBV6-4,TRBJ2-1,13,TGTGCCAGCAGTGACCGTTCCGGGAATGAGCAGTTCTTC,CASSDRSGNEQFF
NA,NA,TRBV4-2,TRBJ2-5,14,TGTGCCAGCAGCCAAGATAGGGTTCCCGGGGCCCAGTACTTC,CASSQDRVPGAQYF
TRBD1,NA,TRBV7-3,TRBJ2-1,18,TGTGCCAGCAGCTCCCTCCAATACGGACAGGGGAAGGACGATGAGCAGTTCTTC,CASSSLQYGQGKDDEQFF
NA,many,TRBV6-6,TRBJ2-6,15,TGTGCCAGCAGTAAGGACTTCTCTGGGGCCAACGTCCTGACTTTC,CASSKDFSGANVLTF
NA,NA,TRBV5-1,TRBJ2-5,15,TGCGCCAGCAGCTTGGTTCCGGGACGCATCGATGAGCAGTACTTC,CASSLVPGRIDEQYF
NA,NA,TRBV4-3,TRBJ1-1,14,TGCGCCAGCAGCCAAGGAACCTTGGGGACTGAAGCTTTCTTT,CASSQGTLGTEAFF
NA,few,TRBV28,TRBJ2-7,18,TGTGCCAGCAGTTTAGTTCTCAGGTTCCAAAGGAGCTCCTACGAGCAGTACTTC,CASSLVLRFQRSSYEQYF
NA,few,TRBV6-6,TRBJ2-5,13,TGTGCCAGCAGTTACTCACAAAGGGAGACCCAGTACTTC,CASSYSQRETQYF
NA,NA,TRBV6-6,TRBJ1-2,13,TGTGCCAGCGGGGAAGGGACAACGGGGGGCTACACCTTC,CASGEGTTGGYTF
NA,many,TRBV12-3/TRBV12-4,TRBJ2-7,13,TGTGCCACCGGGATACAGGGCCCCTACGAGCAGTACTTC,CATGIQGPYEQYF
NA,NA,TRBV6-5,TRBJ1-1,17,TGTGCCAGCAGTTATGATACGGGGCGTGGGGGGGACACTGAAGCTTTCTTT,CASSYDTGRGGDTEAFF
TRBD1,NA,TRBV5-1,TRBJ2-1,15,TGCGCCAGCAGCCGAGAAGGACAGGGCCACAATGAGCAGTTCTTC,CASSREGQGHNEQFF
TRBD1,NA,TRBV13,TRBJ1-2,15,TGTGCCAGCAGCCCCCGGACAGGAAAACACTATGGCTACACCTTC,CASSPRTGKHYGYTF
NA,NA,TRBV2,TRBJ2-7,16,TGTGCCAGCAGTCAAGGGACACGCTTCTCCTCCTACGAGCAGTACTTC,CASSQGTRFSSYEQYF
NA,NA,TRBV20-1,TRBJ1-6,15,TGCAGTGCTAGAGACTGGGTATCTGATGGTTCACCCCTCCACTTT,CSARDWVSDGSPLHF
TRBD1,NA,TRBV19,TRBJ1-1,15,TGTGCCAGTACGCCGGGACAGATACCTATCACTGAAGCTTTCTTT,CASTPGQIPITEAFF
NA,few,TRBV6-6,TRBJ2-7,13,TGTGCCAGCACCCTCGGGATTACCTACGAGCAGTACTTC,CASTLGITYEQYF
TRBD2,NA,TRBV6-2/TRBV6-3,TRBJ2-1,15,TGTGCCAGCATCCCCTCTAGCGGGTGGCAGGGAGGGCAGTTCTTC,CASIPSSGWQGGQFF
NA,NA,TRBV6-5,TRBJ2-2,15,TGTGCCAGCAGTTACTCGTACGGGAACACCGGGGAGCTGTTTTTT,CASSYSYGNTGELFF
NA,NA,TRBV2,TRBJ2-1,16,TGTGCCAGCATCTACAGGGGCGGGAGCTCCTACAATGAGCAGTTCTTC,CASIYRGGSSYNEQFF
NA,NA,TRBV29-1,TRBJ2-6,20,TGCAGCGTTGAAGATTGGTTCGGCGGGGAGATTACCTCTGGGGCCAACGTCCTGACTTTC,CSVEDWFGGEITSGANVLTF
NA,many,TRBV11-3,TRBJ2-5,15,TGTGCCAGCAGTTATGGACTAGGGGGGCGGGAGACCCAGTACTTC,CASSYGLGGRETQYF
TRBD1,NA,TRBV10-2,TRBJ2-7,15,TGCGCCAGCAGTGCCAATGGCAGGGGGCGTTCCGAGCAGTACTTC,CASSANGRGRSEQYF
NA,NA,TRBV20-1,TRBJ1-6,14,TGCAGTGTTCGACACAGGGACGGTAATTCACCCCTCCACTTT,CSVRHRDGNSPLHF
NA,NA,TRBV20-1,TRBJ2-1,17,TGCAGTGCTAGTCCGGGGGGCCCCTTTGGTGACCAAGAGACCCAGTTCTTC,CSASPGGPFGDQETQFF
NA,few,TRBV10-3,TRBJ2-5,14,TGTGCCATCAGTGAGGGGGGTCGGCCGGAGACCCAGTACTTC,CAISEGGRPETQYF
TRBD1,NA,TRBV28,TRBJ2-1,19,TGTGCCAGCAGTTTACCCGGGACAGGGGGGTTTACCTCCTACAATGAGCAGTTCTTC,CASSLPGTGGFTSYNEQFF
NA,NA,TRBV7-6,TRBJ2-3,17,TGTGCCAGCAGCTTAACCGTCAGGGGGAGCGGGACAGATACGCAGTATTTT,CASSLTVRGSGTDTQYF
NA,NA,TRBV14,TRBJ1-2,15,TGTGCCAGCAGCCAACAAATTAATACTCCATATGGCTACACCTTC,CASSQQINTPYGYTF
NA,NA,TRBV7-9,TRBJ1-1,13,TGTGCCAGCAGCCCCCCGGAGAAGTGTGAAGCTTTCTTT,CASSPPEKCEAFF
TRBD1,NA,TRBV20-1,TRBJ2-5,15,TGCAGTGCTAGGGACTACAGGGGGGACGGAGAGACCCAGTACTTC,CSARDYRGDGETQYF
NA,NA,TRBV9,TRBJ2-7,11,TGTGCCAGCAGCGGAAATGGAGAGCAGTACTTC,CASSGNGEQYF
TRBD1,NA,TRBV2,TRBJ1-1,14,TGTGCCAGCTCAGGGACAGGGGAAGACACTGAAGCTTTCTTT,CASSGTGEDTEAFF
TRBD1,NA,TRBV5-6,TRBJ1-5,16,TGTGCCAGCAGTCCCAGGGAGGGGGCCACTAATCAGCCCCAGCATTTT,CASSPREGATNQPQHF
NA,many,TRBV12-3/TRBV12-4,TRBJ2-5,12,TGTGCCAGCAGTGCGGCGCCCGAGACCCAGTACTTC,CASSAAPETQYF
NA,NA,TRBV6-5,TRBJ1-1,12,TGTGCCAGCAGTCGCCACGCCGGGAAAGCTTTCTTT,CASSRHAGKAFF
TRBD1,NA,TRBV3-1,TRBJ2-1,16,TGTGCCAGCAGCCAAGGCCCCGGGACAGGGGACAATGAGCAGTTCTTC,CASSQGPGTGDNEQFF
NA,NA,TRBV7-9,TRBJ2-1,20,TGTGCCAGCAGCTCCCCGGGGGACATCCTTAGGGGGGGCTTCCACAATGAGCAGTTCTTC,CASSSPGDILRGGFHNEQFF
NA,NA,TRBV14,TRBJ1-4,20,TGTGCCAGCAGCCAAGATTTTTATGGCTTTTCGGACAGTGGTAATGAAAAACTGTTTTTT,CASSQDFYGFSDSGNEKLFF
NA,few,TRBV4-3,TRBJ1-2,15,TGCGCCAGCAGCCAAGACGGGGGCGCTCACTATGGCTACACCTTC,CASSQDGGAHYGYTF
NA,NA,TRBV6-2/TRBV6-3,TRBJ2-1,17,TGTGCCAGCAGTCACGATCCCCTAGCAGATAACTACAATGAGCAGTTCTTC,CASSHDPLADNYNEQFF
TRBD1,NA,TRBV18,TRBJ1-2,14,TGTGCCAGCTCATCCTCCCTGACAGGGGAAGGCTACACCTTC,CASSSSLTGEGYTF
NA,NA,TRBV9,TRBJ2-5,12,TGTGCCAGCAGTTTGCCTCGTTCGGAACAGTACTTC,CASSLPRSEQYF
NA,NA,TRBV9,TRBJ2-5,14,TGTGCCAGCAGCGTAGGGACATTTCAAGAGACCCAGTACTTC,CASSVGTFQETQYF
NA,NA,TRBV27,TRBJ2-5,14,TGTGCCAGCAGTTTCCAGGGGACTCAAGAGACCCAGTACTTC,CASSFQGTQETQYF
NA,few,TRBV7-2,TRBJ2-5,15,TGTGCCAGCAGCTTAGATCGGGACTTGCAAGAGACCCAGTACTTC,CASSLDRDLQETQYF
NA,NA,TRBV20-1,TRBJ1-5,16,TGCAGTGCTAGTAGGGGCAGGGGAGGGGGCAATCAGCCCCAGCATTTT,CSASRGRGGGNQPQHF
TRBD2,NA,TRBV25-1,TRBJ2-3,15,TGTGCCAGCAGTGAAAAAGCGGGAGTTACAGATACGCAGTATTTT,CASSEKAGVTDTQYF